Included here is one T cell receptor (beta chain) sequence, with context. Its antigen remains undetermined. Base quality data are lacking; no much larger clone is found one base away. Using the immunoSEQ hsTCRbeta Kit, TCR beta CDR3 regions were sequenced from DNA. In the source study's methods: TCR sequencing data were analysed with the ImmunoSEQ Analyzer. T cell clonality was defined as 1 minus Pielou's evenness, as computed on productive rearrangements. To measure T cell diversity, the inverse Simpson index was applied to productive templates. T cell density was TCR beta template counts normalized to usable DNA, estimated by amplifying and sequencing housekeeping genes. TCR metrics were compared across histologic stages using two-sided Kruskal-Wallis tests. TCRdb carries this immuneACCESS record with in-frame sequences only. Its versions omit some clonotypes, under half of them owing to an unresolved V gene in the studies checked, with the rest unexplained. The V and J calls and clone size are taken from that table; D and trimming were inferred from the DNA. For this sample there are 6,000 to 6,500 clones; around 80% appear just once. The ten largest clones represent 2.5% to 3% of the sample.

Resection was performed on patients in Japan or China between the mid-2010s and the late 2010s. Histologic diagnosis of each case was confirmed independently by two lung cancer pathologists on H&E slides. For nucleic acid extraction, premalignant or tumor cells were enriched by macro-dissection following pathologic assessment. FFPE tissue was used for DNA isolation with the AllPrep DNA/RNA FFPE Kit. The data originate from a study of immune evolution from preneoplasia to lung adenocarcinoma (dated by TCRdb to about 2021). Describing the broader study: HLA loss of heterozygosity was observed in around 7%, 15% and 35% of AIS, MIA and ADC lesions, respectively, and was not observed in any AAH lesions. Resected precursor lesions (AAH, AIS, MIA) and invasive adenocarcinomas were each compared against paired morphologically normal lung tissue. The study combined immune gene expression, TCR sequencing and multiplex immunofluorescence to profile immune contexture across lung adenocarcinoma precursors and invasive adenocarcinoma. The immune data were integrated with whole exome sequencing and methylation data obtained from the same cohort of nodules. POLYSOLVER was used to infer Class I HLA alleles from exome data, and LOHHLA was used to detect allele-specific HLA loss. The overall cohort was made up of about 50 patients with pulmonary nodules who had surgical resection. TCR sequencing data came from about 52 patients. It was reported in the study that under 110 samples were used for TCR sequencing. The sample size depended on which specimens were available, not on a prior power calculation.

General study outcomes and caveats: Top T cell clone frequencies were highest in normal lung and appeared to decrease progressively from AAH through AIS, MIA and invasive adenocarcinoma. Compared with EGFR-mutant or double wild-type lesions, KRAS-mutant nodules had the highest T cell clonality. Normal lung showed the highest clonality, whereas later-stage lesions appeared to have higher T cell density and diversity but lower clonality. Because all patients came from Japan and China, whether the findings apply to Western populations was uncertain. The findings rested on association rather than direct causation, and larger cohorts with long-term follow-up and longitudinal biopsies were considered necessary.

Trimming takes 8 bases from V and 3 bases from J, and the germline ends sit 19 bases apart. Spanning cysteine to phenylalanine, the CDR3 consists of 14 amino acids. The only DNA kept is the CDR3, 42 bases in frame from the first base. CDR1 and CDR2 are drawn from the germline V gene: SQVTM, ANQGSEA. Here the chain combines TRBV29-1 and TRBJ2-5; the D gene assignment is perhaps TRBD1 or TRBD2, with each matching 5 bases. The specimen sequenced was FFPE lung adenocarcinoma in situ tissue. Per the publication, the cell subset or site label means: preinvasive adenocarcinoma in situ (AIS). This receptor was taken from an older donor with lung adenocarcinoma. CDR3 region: CSHPPRDPKETQYF. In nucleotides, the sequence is TGCAGCCATCCCCCCAGGGACCCTAAAGAGACCCAGTACTTC.